A single sample is the source of the 17 T cell receptor beta chains below, sequenced in a study of vaccination effects on CD4 cells after COVID-19 (dated by TCRdb to between 2020 and 2023). Which antigens these TCRs recognize remains unknown. Receptor libraries were prepared by the immunoSEQ multiplex PCR assay. TCRdb retrieved this table from immuneACCESS and kept in-frame rearrangements only. Not all clones are present; in checked studies, unresolved V genes account for under half, and no reason is known for the remainder. This sample holds 25,000 to 35,000 clones; around 80% were observed only once. The ten largest account for around 30% of the sample. To identify antigen-specific CD4+ T cell clonotypes by their expansion, the ViraFEST assay first stimulated PBMC with viral peptide pools and then applied TCR sequencing. After more than nine days of culture, CD4+ T cells were isolated with the EasySep CD4+ T cell isolation kit. The absence of prior SARS-CoV-2 infection in healthy vaccine recipients was confirmed by negative nucleocapsid antibodies before and after vaccination.

Sequenced here: CD4+ T cells from PBMCs cultured with SARS-CoV-2 spike peptides, sampled before COVID-19 vaccination. Sample cell subset or site, as interpreted from the label and publication: SARS-CoV-2 spike overlapping peptide pool stimulation. These receptors were collected from a human donor who received a COVID-19 vaccine.

The chain couples TRBV20-1 to TRBJ1-2; TRBD1 is a possible D gene (5 bases). Germline V gene data show CDR1 as DFQATT and CDR2 as SNEGSKA (reference sequence). The length of the CDR3 is 15 residues. Between the trimmed V and J ends, which lost 3 bases and 3 bases, there was a span of 17 bases. The CDR3 here is CSASVPPSRDYGYTF. The DNA for the CDR3 is TGCAGTGCTAGTGTACCCCCTTCCAGGGACTATGGCTACACCTTC.

The chain recombines TRBV3-1 (or the pseudogene TRBV3-2) with TRBJ2-2; D is ambiguous. CDR3 length: 14 residues. V lost 4 bases, J lost 0 bases, and 6 bases lay in between. Germline V gene sequence: CDR1 LGHDT, CDR2 YNNKEL (reference sequence). CDR3 residues: CASSLDPNTGELFF. CDR3 nucleotides: TGTGCCAGCAGCCTTGATCCGAACACCGGGGAGCTGTTTTTT.

This chain links TRBV30 with TRBJ2-2, with 8 bases that match TRBD2. Germline lookup yields CDR1 GTSNPN and CDR2 SVGIG (reference sequence). The CDR3 length is 19 residues. The trim removed 0 bases at V and 4 bases at J, leaving 16 bases unmatched. CDR3 in amino acids: CAWSVWTGGRMRGTGELFF. For the CDR3, the DNA is TGTGCCTGGAGTGTGTGGACGGGGGGGCGAATGAGAGGCACCGGGGAGCTGTTTTTT.

This sequence joins TRBV19 and TRBJ1-2, with TRBD1 matching over 11 bases. Germline V gene sequence: CDR1 LNHDA, CDR2 SQIVND (reference sequence). The CDR3 runs 17 residues. The junction had 12 bases not matched to a gene; V was cut back by 5 bases and J by 4 bases. The chain's CDR3 is CASSGPLGQGEPYGYTF. CDR3 in DNA: TGTGCCAGTAGTGGACCATTGGGACAGGGGGAACCCTATGGCTACACCTTC. The complete variable domain, with remaining parts taken from reference TRBV19 and TRBJ1-2, reads DGGITQSPKYLFRKEGQNVTLSCEQNLNHDAMYWYRQDPGQGLRLIYYSQIVNDFQKGDIAEGYSVSREKKESFPLTVTSAQKNPTAFYLCASSGPLGQGEPYGYTFGSGTRLTVV.

A single count supports this clone. The chain combines TRBV7-8 with TRBJ2-7, with 9 bases matching TRBD2. V was clipped by 8 bases and J by 1 base; unmatched bases: 6. This CDR3 has 14 residues. Looked up from germline, CDR1 is SGHVS and CDR2 is FQNEAQ. The CDR3 DNA follows: TGTGCCAGCGGCGGGAGGGGGCCGTCCTACGAGCAGTACTTC. Protein sequence: CASGGRGPSYEQYF.

This clone was counted a few times. This chain uses TRBV6-6 with TRBJ2-7; D call uncertain. This CDR3 is built from 12 residues. The germline V and J ends were trimmed by 7 bases and 1 base, with 8 bases remaining between them. Germline loops: CDR1 MNHNY, CDR2 SVGAGI (reference sequence). In nucleotides, the CDR3 is TGTGCCAGCAAAGGTGGATCCTACGAGCAGTACTTC. Amino acid sequence: CASKGGSYEQYF.

The chain couples TRBV12-5 to TRBJ2-3; 8 bases agree with TRBD2. The V gene end was trimmed by 3 bases and the J gene end by 0 bases; junction bases not matched to a gene: 5. This CDR3 is built from 16 residues. Germline V lookup: CDR1 LGHNT, CDR2 FRNRAP. This CDR3 reads CASGFGGDSSTDTQYF. In nucleotides, the CDR3 is TGTGCTAGTGGTTTCGGGGGGGACTCTAGCACAGATACGCAGTATTTT.

The chain recombines TRBV29-1 with TRBJ2-2; 7 nucleotides line up with TRBD2. The trim removed 2 bases at V and 3 bases at J, leaving 6 bases unmatched. Germline lookup yields CDR1 SQVTM and CDR2 ANQGSEA. The CDR3 has 15 amino acids. CDR3 amino acids: CSVERREQYTGELFF. The CDR3 nucleotides read TGCAGCGTTGAACGGCGGGAGCAGTACACCGGGGAGCTGTTTTTT.

The gene calls are TRBV15 and TRBJ2-2, with D unclear. V lost 0 bases and J lost 6, with 11 bases in between. CDR3 length: 15 amino acids. Germline CDR1 and CDR2: LNHNV and YYDKDF (reference sequence). For the CDR3, the DNA is TGTGCCACCAGCAGAGATCGGCTTTTGTCCGGGGAGCTGTTTTTT. It is translated as CATSRDRLLSGELFF.

CDR3 loop: CASSSTAGTSSYNEQFF. DNA of the CDR3: TGTGCCAGCAGCTCAACGGCCGGGACTAGCTCCTACAATGAGCAGTTCTTC. The gene calls are TRBV7-6 and TRBJ2-1; 8 bases are shared with TRBD2. The junction had 8 bases not matched to a gene; V was cut back by 4 bases and J by 0 bases. The CDR3 is 17 amino acids. Germline loops: CDR1 SGHVS, CDR2 FNYEAQ.

This clone was seen only a few times. This chain links TRBV5-1 with TRBJ1-6; D not resolved. Trimming removed 1 base at V and 0 bases at J, with 5 bases between. Germline V CDR1 and CDR2: SGHRS, YFSETQ. There are 15 residues in the CDR3. CDR3 coding DNA: TGCGCCAGCAGCTTGTCTAGCTCCTATAATTCACCCCTCCACTTT. As protein: CASSLSSSYNSPLHF.

This chain uses TRBV28 with TRBJ2-1, with D possibly matching TRBD1 (5 bases). The CDR3 length is 12 residues. V was cut by 8 bases and J by 6 bases, with 11 bases left in between. The germline gives CDR1 MDHEN, CDR2 SYDVKM. The CDR3 DNA is TGTGCCAGCCGAGACCAGGGCAATGAGCAGTTCTTC. Its protein product is CASRDQGNEQFF. The entire variable domain, with the rest obtained from reference TRBV28 and TRBJ2-1, is as follows: DVKVTQSSRYLVKRTGEKVFLECVQDMDHENMFWYRQDPGLGLRLIYFSYDVKMKEKGDIPEGYSVSREKKERFSLILESASTNQTSMYLCASRDQGNEQFFGPGTRLTVL.

This clone qualifies as medium-sized (0.01 to 0.1%). The V call is TRBV7-2, the J call TRBJ1-1; TRBD1 matches at 7 bases. This CDR3 comprises 17 residues. Germline V gene lookup returns CDR1 SGHTA and CDR2 FQGNSA. V trimming: 2 bases; J trimming: 0 bases; junction bases outside the gene matches: 9. Here the CDR3 DNA reads TGTGCCAGCAGCTTATTAGGGAGGGGGCCCTTGAACACTGAAGCTTTCTTT. This gives the protein CASSLLGRGPLNTEAFF.

This clone appeared a few times. This rearrangement joins TRBV9 to TRBJ1-3; no reliable D call. The CDR3 sequence is 13 residues long. V was clipped by 4 bases and J by 3 bases, with 8 bases between them. The germline gives CDR1 SGDLS, CDR2 YYNGEE. The CDR3 reads CASSFGDGNTIYF. The CDR3 nucleotides are TGTGCCAGCAGCTTCGGGGATGGAAACACCATATATTTT.

The chain links TRBV5-1 to TRBJ2-5; unclear D gene. This CDR3 is 13 amino acids long. The V end was cut by 2 bases, the J end by 2 bases, with 7 bases between. Germline assignment: CDR1 SGHRS and CDR2 YFSETQ. CDR3 coding DNA: TGCGCCAGCAGCTTTACCATACAAGAGACCCAGTACTTC. Encoded protein: CASSFTIQETQYF. Filled out from reference TRBV5-1 and TRBJ2-5, the complete variable domain reads KAGVTQTPRYLIKTRGQQVTLSCSPISGHRSVSWYQQTPGQGLQFLFEYFSETQRNKGNFPGRFSGRQFSNSRSEMNVSTLELGDSALYLCASSFTIQETQYFGPGTRLLVL.

This chain links TRBV5-1 with TRBJ2-1, with TRBD2 matching 12 bases. Germline-derived CDR1 and CDR2 are SGHRS and YFSETQ. The CDR3 contains 15 residues. Trimming took 3 bases from V and 8 from J; bases not matched to a gene: 6. CDR3 sequence reads: CASSYGLAGRDEQFF. The CDR3 DNA follows: TGCGCCAGCAGCTATGGACTAGCGGGACGTGATGAGCAGTTCTTC.

The V gene is TRBV6-5, the J gene TRBJ1-4; D is unclear. CDR1 and CDR2 from the germline V gene are MNHEY and SVGAGI. This CDR3 region has 15 residues. V lost 4 bases to trimming and J lost 7 bases, with 16 bases between them. The CDR3 reads CASSSADGIREKLFF. CDR3 nucleotide sequence: TGTGCCAGCAGTTCGGCGGACGGTATACGTGAAAAACTGTTTTTT.